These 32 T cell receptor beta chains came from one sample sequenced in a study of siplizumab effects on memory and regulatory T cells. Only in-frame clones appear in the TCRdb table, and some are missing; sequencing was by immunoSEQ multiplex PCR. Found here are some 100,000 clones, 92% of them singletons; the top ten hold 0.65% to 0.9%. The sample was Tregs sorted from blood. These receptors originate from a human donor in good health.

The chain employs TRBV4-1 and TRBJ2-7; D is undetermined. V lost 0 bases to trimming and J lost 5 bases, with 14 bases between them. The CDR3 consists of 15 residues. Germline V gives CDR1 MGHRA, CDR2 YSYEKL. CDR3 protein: CASSQDLGVPDEQYF. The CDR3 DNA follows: TGCGCCAGCAGCCAAGATTTAGGTGTCCCCGACGAGCAGTACTTC.

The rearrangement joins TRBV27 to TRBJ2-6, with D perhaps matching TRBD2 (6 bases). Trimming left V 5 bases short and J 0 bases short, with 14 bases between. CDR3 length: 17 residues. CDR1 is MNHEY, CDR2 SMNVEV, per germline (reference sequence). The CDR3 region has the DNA TGTGCCAGCAGTGACGGACTACTCCCCTCTGGGGCCAACGTCCTGACTTTC. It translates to CASSDGLLPSGANVLTF.

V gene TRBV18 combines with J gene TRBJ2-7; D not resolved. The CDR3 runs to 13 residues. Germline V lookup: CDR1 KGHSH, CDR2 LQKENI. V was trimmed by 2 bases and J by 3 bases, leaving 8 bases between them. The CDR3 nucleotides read TGTGCCAGCTCACCAGCCCCATTCTACGAGCAGTACTTC. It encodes CASSPAPFYEQYF. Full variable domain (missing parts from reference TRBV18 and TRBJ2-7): NAGVMQNPRHLVRRRGQEARLRCSPMKGHSHVYWYRQLPEEGLKFMVYLQKENIIDESGMPKERFSAEFPKEGPSILRIQQVVRGDSAAYFCASSPAPFYEQYFGPGTRLTVT.

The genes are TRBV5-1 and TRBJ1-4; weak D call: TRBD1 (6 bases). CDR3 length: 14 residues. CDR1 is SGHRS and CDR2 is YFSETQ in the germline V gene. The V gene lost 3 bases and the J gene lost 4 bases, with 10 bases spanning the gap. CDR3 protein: CASSYTGINEKLFF. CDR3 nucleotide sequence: TGCGCCAGCAGCTATACAGGGATTAATGAAAAACTGTTTTTT.

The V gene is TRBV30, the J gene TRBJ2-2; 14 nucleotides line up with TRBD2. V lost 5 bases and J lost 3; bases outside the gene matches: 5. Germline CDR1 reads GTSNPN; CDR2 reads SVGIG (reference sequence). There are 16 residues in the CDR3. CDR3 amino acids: CAWGLAGGLYTGELFF. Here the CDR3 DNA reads TGTGCCTGGGGACTAGCGGGAGGTCTTTACACCGGGGAGCTGTTTTTT.

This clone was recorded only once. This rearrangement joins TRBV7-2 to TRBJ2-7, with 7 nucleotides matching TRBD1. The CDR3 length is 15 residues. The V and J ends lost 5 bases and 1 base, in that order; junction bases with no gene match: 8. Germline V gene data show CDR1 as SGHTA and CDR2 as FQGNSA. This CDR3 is CASSPGTVPSYEQYF. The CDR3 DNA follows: TGTGCCAGCAGCCCTGGGACAGTTCCTTCCTACGAGCAGTACTTC.

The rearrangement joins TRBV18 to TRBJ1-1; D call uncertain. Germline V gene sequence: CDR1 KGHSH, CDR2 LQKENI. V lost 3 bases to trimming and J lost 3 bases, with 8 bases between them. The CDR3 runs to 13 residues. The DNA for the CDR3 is TGTGCCAGCTCACCTCATTCGGACACTGAAGCTTTCTTT. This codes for CASSPHSDTEAFF.

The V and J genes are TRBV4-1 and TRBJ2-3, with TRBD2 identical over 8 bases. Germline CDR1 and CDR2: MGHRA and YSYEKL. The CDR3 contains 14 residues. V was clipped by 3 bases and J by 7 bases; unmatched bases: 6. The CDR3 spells CASSHSGGPNTQYF. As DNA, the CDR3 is TGCGCCAGCAGCCATTCGGGGGGGCCAAATACGCAGTATTTT.

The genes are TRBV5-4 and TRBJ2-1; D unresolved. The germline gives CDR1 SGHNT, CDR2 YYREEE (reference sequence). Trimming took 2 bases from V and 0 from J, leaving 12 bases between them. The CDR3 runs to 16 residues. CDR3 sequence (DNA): TGTGCCAGCAGCTTACGAGCCCATTCCTCCTACAATGAGCAGTTCTTC. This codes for CASSLRAHSSYNEQFF.

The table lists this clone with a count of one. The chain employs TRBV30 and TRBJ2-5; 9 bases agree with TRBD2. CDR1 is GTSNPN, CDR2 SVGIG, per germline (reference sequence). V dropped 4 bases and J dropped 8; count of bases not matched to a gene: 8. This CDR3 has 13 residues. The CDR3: CAWNLAGEPTQYF. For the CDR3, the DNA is TGTGCCTGGAATTTAGCGGGAGAACCCACCCAGTACTTC.

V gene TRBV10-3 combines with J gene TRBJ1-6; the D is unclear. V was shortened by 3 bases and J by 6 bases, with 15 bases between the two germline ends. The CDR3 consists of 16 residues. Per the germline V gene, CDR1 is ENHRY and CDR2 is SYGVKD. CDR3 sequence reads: CAISDLFGGTNSPLHF. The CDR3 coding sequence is TGTGCCATCAGTGATTTGTTTGGCGGAACTAATTCACCCCTCCACTTT.

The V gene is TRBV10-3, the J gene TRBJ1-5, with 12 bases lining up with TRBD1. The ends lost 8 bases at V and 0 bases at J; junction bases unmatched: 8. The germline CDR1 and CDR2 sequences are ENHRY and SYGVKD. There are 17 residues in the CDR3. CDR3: CAIQAGQGATSNQPQHF. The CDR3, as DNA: TGTGCCATCCAAGCGGGACAGGGGGCTACTAGCAATCAGCCCCAGCATTTT.

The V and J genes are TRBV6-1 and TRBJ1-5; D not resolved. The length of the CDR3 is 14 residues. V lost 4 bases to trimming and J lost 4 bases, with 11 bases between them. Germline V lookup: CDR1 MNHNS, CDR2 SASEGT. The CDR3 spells CASSVEAVNQPQHF. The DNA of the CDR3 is TGTGCCAGCAGTGTTGAGGCTGTTAATCAGCCCCAGCATTTT.

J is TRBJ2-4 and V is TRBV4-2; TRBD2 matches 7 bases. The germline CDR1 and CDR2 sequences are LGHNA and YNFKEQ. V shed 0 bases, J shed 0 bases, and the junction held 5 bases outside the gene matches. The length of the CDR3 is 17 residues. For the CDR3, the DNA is TGTGCCAGCAGCCAAGAGAAATTAGCGGGAGCCAAAAACATTCAGTACTTC. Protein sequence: CASSQEKLAGAKNIQYF.

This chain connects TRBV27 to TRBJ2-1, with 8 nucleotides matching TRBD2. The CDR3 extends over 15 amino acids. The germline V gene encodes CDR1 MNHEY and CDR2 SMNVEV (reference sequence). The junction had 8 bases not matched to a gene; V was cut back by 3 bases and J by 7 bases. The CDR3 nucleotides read TGTGCCAGCAGTTTTCGAAGCGGGAGAATGAATGAGCAGTTCTTC. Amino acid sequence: CASSFRSGRMNEQFF.

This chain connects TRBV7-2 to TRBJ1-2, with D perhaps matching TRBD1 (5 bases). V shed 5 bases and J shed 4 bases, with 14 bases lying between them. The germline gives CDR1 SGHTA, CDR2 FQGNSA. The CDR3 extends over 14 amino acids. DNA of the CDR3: TGTGCCAGCAGCCGTCCAACAGGTCCCTATGGCTACACCTTC. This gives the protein CASSRPTGPYGYTF.

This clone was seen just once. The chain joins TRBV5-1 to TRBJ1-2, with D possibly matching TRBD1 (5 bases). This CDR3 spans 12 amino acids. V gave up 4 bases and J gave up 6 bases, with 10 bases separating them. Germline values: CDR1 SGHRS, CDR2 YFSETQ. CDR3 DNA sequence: TGCGCCAGCAGCCCGGGACCAGATGGCTACACCTTC. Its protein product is CASSPGPDGYTF.

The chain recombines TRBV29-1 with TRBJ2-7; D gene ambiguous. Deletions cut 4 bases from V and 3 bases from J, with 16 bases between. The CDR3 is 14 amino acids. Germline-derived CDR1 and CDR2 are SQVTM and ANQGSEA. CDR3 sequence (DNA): TGCAGCGTTGTGACCTTATTAGGGATCTACGAGCAGTACTTC. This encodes CSVVTLLGIYEQYF.

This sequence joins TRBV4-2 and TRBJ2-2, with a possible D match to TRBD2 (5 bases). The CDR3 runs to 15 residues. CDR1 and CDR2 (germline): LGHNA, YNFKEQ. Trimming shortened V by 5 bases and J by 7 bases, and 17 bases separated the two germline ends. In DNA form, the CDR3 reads TGTGCCAGCAGCGATTCTAGCCTCCAAAGCGGGGAGCTGTTTTTT. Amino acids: CASSDSSLQSGELFF.

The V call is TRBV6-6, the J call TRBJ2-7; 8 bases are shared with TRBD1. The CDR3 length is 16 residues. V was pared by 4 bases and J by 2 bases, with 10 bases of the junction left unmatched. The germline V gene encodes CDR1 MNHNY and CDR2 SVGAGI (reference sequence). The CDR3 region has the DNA TGTGCCAGCAGTTTCCCCGGGACAGGTAGGACCTACGAGCAGTACTTC. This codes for CASSFPGTGRTYEQYF.

The DNA of the CDR3 is TGTGCCAGCACCCTACGGGGTGCGGGGGGGAGCGAGCAGTACTTC. Its protein is CASTLRGAGGSEQYF. The chain combines TRBV6-6 with TRBJ2-7; 9 nucleotides agree with TRBD2. Trimming cost V 7 bases and J 6 bases; bases outside gene matches: 13. Per germline, CDR1 MNHNY and CDR2 SVGAGI (reference sequence). This CDR3 contains 15 residues.

The CDR3 reads CAGAREYETQYF. CDR3 bases: TGTGCCGGCGCCAGGGAATACGAGACCCAGTACTTC. This chain links TRBV6-1 with TRBJ2-5; D is possibly TRBD1 (5 bases). CDR1 and CDR2 (germline): MNHNS, SASEGT. V was shortened by 11 bases and J by 5 bases, with 15 bases between the two germline ends. CDR3 length equals 12 residues.

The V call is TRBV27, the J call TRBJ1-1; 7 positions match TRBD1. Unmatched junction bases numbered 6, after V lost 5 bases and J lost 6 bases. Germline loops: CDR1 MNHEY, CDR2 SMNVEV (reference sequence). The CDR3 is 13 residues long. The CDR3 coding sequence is TGTGCCAGCAGTCCCGACAGGGCGCCTGAAGCTTTCTTT. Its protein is CASSPDRAPEAFF.

The CDR3 spells CASSIGTSGEQFF. The CDR3 nucleotides read TGCGCCAGCAGCATCGGGACTAGCGGAGAGCAGTTCTTC. This chain connects TRBV5-1 to TRBJ2-1; 11 positions agree with TRBD2. The germline V gene has CDR1 SGHRS and CDR2 YFSETQ. Unmatched junction bases numbered 4, after V lost 4 bases and J lost 10 bases. The CDR3 extends over 13 amino acids.

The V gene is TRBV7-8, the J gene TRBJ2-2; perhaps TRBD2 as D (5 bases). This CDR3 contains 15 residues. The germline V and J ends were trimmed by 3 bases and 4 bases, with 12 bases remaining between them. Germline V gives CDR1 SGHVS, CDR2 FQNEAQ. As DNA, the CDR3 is TGTGCCAGCAGCTTTTACGGACTTGCCACCGGGGAGCTGTTTTTT. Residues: CASSFYGLATGELFF.

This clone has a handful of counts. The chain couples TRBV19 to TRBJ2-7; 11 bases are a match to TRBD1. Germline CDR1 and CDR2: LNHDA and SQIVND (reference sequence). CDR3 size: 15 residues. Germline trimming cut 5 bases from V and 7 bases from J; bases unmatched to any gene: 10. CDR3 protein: CASSLEDRGRREQYF. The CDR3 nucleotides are TGTGCCAGTAGTCTGGAGGACAGGGGGCGACGAGAGCAGTACTTC. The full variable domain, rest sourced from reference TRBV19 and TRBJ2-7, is DGGITQSPKYLFRKEGQNVTLSCEQNLNHDAMYWYRQDPGQGLRLIYYSQIVNDFQKGDIAEGYSVSREKKESFPLTVTSAQKNPTAFYLCASSLEDRGRREQYFGPGTRLTVT.

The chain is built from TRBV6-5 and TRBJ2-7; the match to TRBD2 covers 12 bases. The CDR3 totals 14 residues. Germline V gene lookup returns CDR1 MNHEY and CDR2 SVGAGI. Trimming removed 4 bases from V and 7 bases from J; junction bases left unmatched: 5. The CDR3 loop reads CASSWGLAGPEQYF. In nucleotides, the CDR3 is TGTGCCAGCAGTTGGGGACTAGCGGGCCCGGAGCAGTACTTC.

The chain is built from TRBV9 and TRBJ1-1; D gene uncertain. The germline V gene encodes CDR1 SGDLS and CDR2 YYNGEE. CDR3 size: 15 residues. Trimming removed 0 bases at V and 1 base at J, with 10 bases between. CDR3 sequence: CASSVAMYGNTEAFF. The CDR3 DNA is TGTGCCAGCAGCGTAGCAATGTACGGGAACACTGAAGCTTTCTTT.

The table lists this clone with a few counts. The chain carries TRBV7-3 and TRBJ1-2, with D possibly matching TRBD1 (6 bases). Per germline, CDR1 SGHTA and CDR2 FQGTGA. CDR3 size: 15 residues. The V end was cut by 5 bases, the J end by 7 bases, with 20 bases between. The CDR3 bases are TGTGCCAGCAGCAGATTCCCGGAGGGGGTCGGTGGCTACACCTTC. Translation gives CASSRFPEGVGGYTF.

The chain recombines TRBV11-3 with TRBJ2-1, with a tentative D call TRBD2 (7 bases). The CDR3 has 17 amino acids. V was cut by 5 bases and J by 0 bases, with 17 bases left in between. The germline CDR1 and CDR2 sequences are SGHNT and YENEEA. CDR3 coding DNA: TGTGCCAGCAGCCTAGGGGGGGACCGGAGCTCCTACAATGAGCAGTTCTTC. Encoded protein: CASSLGGDRSSYNEQFF.

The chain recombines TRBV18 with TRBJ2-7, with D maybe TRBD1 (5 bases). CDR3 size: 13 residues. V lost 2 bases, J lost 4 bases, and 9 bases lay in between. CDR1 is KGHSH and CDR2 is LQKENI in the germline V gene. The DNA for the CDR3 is TGTGCCAGCTCACCAGCAGGGCAGTACGAGCAGTACTTC. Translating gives CASSPAGQYEQYF.

The CDR3 coding sequence is TGTGCCAGCAGCAGAAGGGGAGGCGACAATGAGCAGTTCTTC. Translation: CASSRRGGDNEQFF. The chain employs TRBV21-1 and TRBJ2-1; TRBD2 is taken as the D call from the table, unchecked against the DNA. TRBV21-1 has pseudogene status. There are 14 residues in the CDR3.